Presented here are 28 T cell receptor beta chains from one specimen sequenced in a study of molecular identifiers for immune sequencing clone quantification. Using its own MiXCR run on the PCR reads, TCRdb lists one record per CDR3 protein. The sample lists some 680,000 distinct CDR3 sequences, 25% occurring once. The sample consisted of naive CD8+ T cells from blood, with Jurkat cell RNA spiked in. Sample subset: FACS-sorted CD8+CD4-CCR7+CD45RA+ naive T cells. Source of these receptors: a human donor in good health. Some libraries in this study had Jurkat cell RNA spiked in.

This clonotype was found many times. The chain carries TRBV25-1 and TRBJ2-5; tentatively, D is TRBD1 (5 bases). CDR3 length: 15 residues. The germline CDR1 and CDR2 sequences are MGHDK and SYGVNS. V was pared by 5 bases and J by 2 bases, with 15 bases between. The CDR3 DNA reads as TGTGCCAGCAGTCCCCCCGGGTACAGGCAAGAGACCCAGTACTTC. This codes for CASSPPGYRQETQYF. Filled out from reference TRBV25-1 and TRBJ2-5, the complete variable domain reads EADIYQTPRYLVIGTGKKITLECSQTMGHDKMYWYQQDPGMELHLIHYSYGVNSTEKGDLSSESTVSRIRTEHFPLTLESARPSHTSQYLCASSPPGYRQETQYFGPGTRLLVL.

The gene calls are TRBV6-6 and TRBJ2-3; D unresolved. From germline, CDR1 is MNHNY and CDR2 SVGAGI (reference sequence). V lost 2 bases to trimming and J lost 1 base, with 10 bases between them. The CDR3 is made up of 15 amino acids. The CDR3 sequence is CASSYAGWGTDTQYF. The CDR3 coding sequence is TGTGCCAGCAGTTACGCCGGTTGGGGCACAGATACGCAGTATTTT.

This clonotype was found many times. This chain connects TRBV7-9 to TRBJ2-6; TRBD1 matches at 11 bases. V was clipped by 5 bases and J by 0 bases; unmatched bases: 12. The CDR3 is 20 residues long. Germline V CDR1 and CDR2: SEHNR, FQNEAQ (reference sequence). The CDR3 nucleotides read TGTGCCAGCAGCACATGGAGGACAGGGGGCTCATCCTCTGGGGCCAACGTCCTGACTTTC. Amino acids: CASSTWRTGGSSSGANVLTF.

At least ten counts were recorded for this clonotype. This rearrangement joins TRBV19 to TRBJ1-5; TRBD1 matches 8 bases. Germline V gives CDR1 LNHDA, CDR2 SQIVND (reference sequence). V lost 4 bases, J lost 10 bases, and 15 bases stayed unmatched. The CDR3 loop spans 16 amino acids. In DNA, the CDR3 is TGTGCCAGTAGTAGCCACGAGACAGGGGCGAAGGATCCCCAGCATTTT. Encoded protein: CASSSHETGAKDPQHF.

This clonotype has at least ten counts. The J gene is TRBJ2-4, the V gene TRBV6-2 or TRBV6-3; 9 nucleotides line up with TRBD1. In germline, CDR1 is MNHEY, CDR2 SVGEGT. J was trimmed by 9 bases and V by 2 bases; bases with no gene match: 8. The CDR3 consists of 15 residues. The CDR3 DNA sequence: TGTGCCAGCAGTTACACAACAGGGGGCGAGGTCATTCAGTACTTC. Translated, it gives CASSYTTGGEVIQYF.

The chain links TRBV7-9 to TRBJ2-5; D gene uncertain. The ends were cut back, 2 bases at V and 1 base at J, with 8 bases in the middle. Germline-derived CDR1 and CDR2 are SEHNR and FQNEAQ (reference sequence). CDR3 length: 14 residues. The DNA for the CDR3 is TGTGCCAGCAGCTTAAATATCGGCCAAGAGACCCAGTACTTC. It codes for CASSLNIGQETQYF.

This clonotype was recorded a few times. The chain has TRBV11-2 and TRBJ2-4; D is possibly TRBD1 or TRBD2 (5 bases each). Germline CDR1 SGHAT, CDR2 FQNNGV. The CDR3 totals 11 residues. Trimming shortened V by 6 bases and J by 12 bases, and 12 bases separated the two germline ends. The CDR3 DNA reads as TGTGCCAGCAGGGGGGACGACAATCAGTACTTC. Residues: CASRGDDNQYF.

This clonotype was counted many times. The rearrangement joins TRBV15 to TRBJ1-1; a weak D match, TRBD1 (5 bases). V shed 0 bases and J shed 8 bases, with 13 bases lying between them. The CDR3 is made up of 14 amino acids. The germline V gene encodes CDR1 LNHNV and CDR2 YYDKDF (reference sequence). The CDR3 protein is CATSRDFGAPEAFF. CDR3 sequence (DNA): TGTGCCACCAGCAGAGATTTTGGGGCACCCGAAGCTTTCTTT.

The V gene is TRBV27, the J gene TRBJ2-7; D perhaps matches TRBD2 (6 bases). This CDR3 spans 15 amino acids. Germline-derived CDR1 and CDR2 are MNHEY and SMNVEV (reference sequence). V was shortened by 4 bases and J by 5 bases, with 18 bases between the two germline ends. For the CDR3, the DNA is TGTGCCAGCAGTTCCCTTCTAGCGAGAGCCCACGAGCAGTACTTC. It codes for CASSSLLARAHEQYF.

This clonotype came up a few times. The rearrangement joins TRBV13 to TRBJ2-7, with D perhaps matching TRBD1 (6 bases). This CDR3 comprises 14 residues. Looked up from germline, CDR1 is PRHDT and CDR2 is FYEKMQ (reference sequence). V lost 5 bases, J lost 2 bases, and 13 bases lay in between. The CDR3 loop reads CASSRRTVPYEQYF. In nucleotides, the CDR3 is TGTGCCAGCAGCAGACGGACAGTTCCCTACGAGCAGTACTTC. Full variable domain (remainder filled in from reference TRBV13 and TRBJ2-7): AAGVIQSPRHLIKEKRETATLKCYPIPRHDTVYWYQQGPGQDPQFLISFYEKMQSDKGSIPDRFSAQQFSDYHSELNMSSLELGDSALYFCASSRRTVPYEQYFGPGTRLTVT.

This chain connects TRBV19 to TRBJ1-2; TRBD1 might be the D (5 bases). The CDR3 has 14 amino acids. The germline V gene has CDR1 LNHDA and CDR2 SQIVND (reference sequence). V lost 3 bases and J lost 8, with 16 bases in between. Here the CDR3 reads CASSMRDGLSGYTF. The CDR3 bases are TGTGCCAGTAGTATGCGGGACGGACTTTCAGGCTACACCTTC.

This clonotype has ten or more counts. Just one base apart from a much larger clone, this may be a read error. The CDR3 loop reads CASSFGATQYF. CDR3 nucleotides: TGTGCCAGCAGTTTTGGGGCTACGCAGTATTTT. This chain connects TRBV27 to TRBJ2-3; D is perhaps TRBD1 (5 bases). The CDR3 is 11 residues long. With 3 bases removed from V and 8 bases from J, the gap between germline ends came to 6 bases. Germline CDR1 MNHEY, CDR2 SMNVEV (reference sequence).

This clonotype has ten or more counts. The gene calls are TRBV29-1 and TRBJ2-7, with a tentative D call TRBD2 (6 bases). The CDR3 loop spans 15 amino acids. The germline CDR1 and CDR2 sequences are SQVTM and ANQGSEA. Trimming left V 1 base short and J 2 bases short, with 15 bases between. CDR3 nucleotides: TGCAGCGTTGAAGGAGTGGAGGGGTCCCCCTACGAGCAGTACTTC. Its translation: CSVEGVEGSPYEQYF.

The rearrangement links TRBV30 to TRBJ2-3, with 9 bases fitting TRBD2. Trimming took 2 bases from V and 4 from J; bases not matched to a gene: 4. The germline CDR1 and CDR2 sequences are GTSNPN and SVGIG (reference sequence). The CDR3 runs 14 residues. In DNA, the CDR3 is TGTGCCTGGAGTATCTTAGCGGGGGCAGATACGCAGTATTTT. This gives the protein CAWSILAGADTQYF.

The V gene is TRBV4-3, the J gene TRBJ1-4; tentatively, D is TRBD1 (6 bases). This CDR3 is built from 15 residues. V lost 0 bases to trimming and J lost 7 bases, with 12 bases between them. In germline, CDR1 is LGHNA, CDR2 YSLEER. The CDR3 spells CASSQEDRFGEKLFF. CDR3 coding DNA: TGCGCCAGCAGCCAAGAAGACAGGTTTGGTGAAAAACTGTTTTTT.

This clonotype was counted many times. The CDR3: CASSLGPVSTPEAFF. CDR3 in DNA: TGTGCCAGCAGCTTGGGTCCGGTGTCGACCCCTGAAGCTTTCTTT. The rearrangement links TRBV5-6 to TRBJ1-1, with D hard to call. The CDR3 extends over 15 amino acids. Trimming took 0 bases from V and 6 from J, leaving 15 bases between them. CDR1 is SGHDT, CDR2 YYEEEE, per germline.

This clonotype was observed a few times. The genes are TRBV7-2 and TRBJ1-5; D perhaps matches TRBD1 (5 bases). Per the germline V gene, CDR1 is SGHTA and CDR2 is FQGNSA. Trimming removed 1 base at V and 2 bases at J, with 15 bases between. This CDR3 is 17 amino acids long. CDR3 protein: CASSLVVGAWGNQPQHF. CDR3 coding DNA: TGTGCCAGCAGCTTAGTGGTTGGGGCTTGGGGCAATCAGCCCCAGCATTTT.

The V call is TRBV20-1, the J call TRBJ2-7; D is unresolved. Germline V gives CDR1 DFQATT, CDR2 SNEGSKA (reference sequence). The CDR3 runs 15 residues. Trimming removed 1 base at V and 0 bases at J, with 13 bases between. CDR3 protein: CSARAVASSSYEQYF. In DNA, the CDR3 is TGCAGTGCTAGAGCGGTCGCTTCGAGCTCCTACGAGCAGTACTTC.

This clonotype was detected ten times or more. The V gene is TRBV3-1, the J gene TRBJ2-1, with D perhaps TRBD1 or TRBD2 (5 bases each). V was cut by 0 bases and J by 3 bases, with 15 bases left in between. Germline V CDR1 and CDR2: LGHDT, YNNKEL (reference sequence). This CDR3 spans 17 amino acids. The CDR3 DNA reads as TGTGCCAGCAGCCAAGATCCCCTGAGGGACGGCTACAATGAGCAGTTCTTC. It translates to CASSQDPLRDGYNEQFF.

V usage is TRBV19 and J usage is TRBJ1-1; TRBD1 matches at 8 bases. V dropped 3 bases and J dropped 5; count of bases not matched to a gene: 11. Germline CDR1 LNHDA, CDR2 SQIVND (reference sequence). The CDR3 contains 16 residues. This CDR3 reads CASSILHQGAGTEAFF. The CDR3 DNA sequence: TGTGCCAGTAGTATCCTCCACCAGGGGGCAGGGACTGAAGCTTTCTTT.

This clonotype was counted at least ten times. J is TRBJ2-2 and V is TRBV28; D gene uncertain. V was shortened by 0 bases and J by 1 base, with 6 bases between the two germline ends. The CDR3 runs 15 residues. CDR1 is MDHEN and CDR2 is SYDVKM in the germline V gene. CDR3 sequence reads: CASSLWGMNTGELFF. CDR3 DNA: TGTGCCAGCAGTTTATGGGGCATGAACACCGGGGAGCTGTTTTTT.

In regard to this clonotype: A much larger clonotype is one base distant, so this may be a read error. The rearrangement joins TRBV4-2 to TRBJ2-7; 8 bases line up with TRBD2. This CDR3 is built from 15 residues. Germline V lookup: CDR1 LGHNA, CDR2 YNFKEQ. The DNA of the CDR3 is TGTGCCAGCAGCCAAGAGGCGAGCGGGGGCTACGAGCAGCACTTC. Protein sequence: CASSQEASGGYEQHF.

This chain connects TRBV30 to TRBJ1-1; D remains unclear. Germline V gives CDR1 GTSNPN, CDR2 SVGIG (reference sequence). The germline V and J ends were trimmed by 0 bases and 0 bases, with 11 bases remaining between them. The CDR3 is 15 residues long. Written as DNA, the CDR3 is TGTGCCTGGAGTGTAGGCCCGGTTATGAACACTGAAGCTTTCTTT. This encodes CAWSVGPVMNTEAFF.

This clonotype was seen a handful of times. This may be a read error, as it is one base from a much larger clone. This chain uses TRBV7-9 with TRBJ2-3; possibly TRBD1 or TRBD2 for D (5 bases each). The CDR3 has 15 residues. Germline CDR1 SEHNR, CDR2 FQNEAQ (reference sequence). V was cut by 4 bases and J by 4 bases, with 15 bases left in between. The DNA of the CDR3 is TGTGCCAGCAGCTACGGGACCATAAGCCCAGATACGCAGTATTTT. This sequence encodes CASSYGTISPDTQYF.

The genes are TRBV7-6 and TRBJ2-2, with D possibly being TRBD2 (7 bases). There are 16 residues in the CDR3. V lost 1 base, J lost 6 bases, and 15 bases lay in between. The germline CDR1 and CDR2 sequences are SGHVS and FNYEAQ. The CDR3 nucleotides are TGTGCCAGCAGCTTAGGAGGGGGGGCTCTTGCCGGGGAGCTGTTTTTT. This translates into CASSLGGGALAGELFF. Drawing the rest from reference TRBV7-6 and TRBJ2-2, the complete variable domain is GAGVSQSPRYKVTKRGQDVALRCDPISGHVSLYWYRQALGQGPEFLTYFNYEAQQDKSGLPNDRFSAERPEGSISTLTIQRTEQRDSAMYRCASSLGGGALAGELFFGEGSRLTVL.

This rearrangement joins TRBV5-6 to TRBJ2-7, with 7 bases fitting TRBD1. J was trimmed by 2 bases and V by 0 bases; bases with no gene match: 5. The CDR3 covers 15 residues. CDR1 is SGHDT and CDR2 is YYEEEE in the germline V gene. The DNA of the CDR3 is TGTGCCAGCAGCTTGGCAGGGGGTCTGACCTACGAGCAGTACTTC. This encodes CASSLAGGLTYEQYF.

This clonotype was counted ten times or more. As DNA, the CDR3 is TGCGCCAGCAGCCAAACCGAGCTAGCGCCCGTCTACGAGCAGTACTTC. It is translated as CASSQTELAPVYEQYF. V usage is TRBV4-3 and J usage is TRBJ2-7, with D possibly being TRBD2 (6 bases). V lost 2 bases to trimming and J lost 3 bases, with 17 bases between them. The CDR3 contains 16 residues. Germline V gives CDR1 LGHNA, CDR2 YSLEER.

In its sample, this clonotype was seen many times. The rearrangement uses TRBV5-6 and TRBJ2-7; D unclear. The length of the CDR3 is 13 residues. Per the germline V gene, CDR1 is SGHDT and CDR2 is YYEEEE. V lost 2 bases, J lost 2 bases, and 8 bases lay in between. The CDR3 nucleotides are TGTGCCAGCAGCTTCGGGTCCCCCTACGAGCAGTACTTC. This sequence encodes CASSFGSPYEQYF.